This TCR beta chain was identified in a study of technical replicates of blood from a few donors (dated 2017 in TCRdb). Library creation used the immunoSEQ multiplex PCR assay. TCRdb limited this immuneACCESS table to in-frame rearrangements with V and J called. A share of clones is missing; checked studies link under half to unresolved V genes, and the rest is unexplained. Counted in this sample were around 49,000 clones; 95% to 96% of them appeared once. Around 0.4% of the sample belongs to the ten largest clones. Note on this clone: Its cognate antigen has yet to be identified. Base-call qualities are not available, and no considerably larger clone is one nucleotide away.

Counted from cysteine to phenylalanine, this CDR3 has 17 amino acids. Left in the record is the CDR3 DNA by itself, 51 bases read in frame from the first base. V is pruned by 2 bases and J by 4 bases, leaving 13 bases of the junction without a gene match. From the germline V gene (reference sequence), CDR1 is GTSNPN and CDR2 is SVGIG. This sequence originates from a human donor in good health. In this chain, TRBV30 is recombined with TRBJ2-5; 10 bases in the junction line up with TRBD2. Sequencing was carried out using T cells isolated from PBMCs. The CDR3 in this case is CAWSPPASGRKGETQYF. The DNA sequence is given as TGTGCCTGGAGTCCCCCGGCTAGCGGGAGAAAGGGAGAGACCCAGTACTTC.